These 26 T cell receptor beta chains were sequenced from one sample in a study of T-cell reconstitution after alpha-beta-depleted transplantation in children. Unique molecular identifiers featured in how the TCRbeta library was prepared. MiXCR was run by TCRdb on the PCR reads, yielding one entry per CDR3 protein. The top ten hold around 14% of the sample, which has under 750,000 distinct CDR3 sequences, more than 20% seen once. The sample here was PBMCs, mostly from graft donor cells, taken 360 days after TCRalphabeta/CD19-depleted stem cell transplant. Source of these receptors: a boy under two years old who had a stem cell transplant for acute myeloid leukemia, so the T cells may come from the graft donor.

V is TRBV27 and J is TRBJ2-7; D is possibly TRBD2 (5 bases). With 2 bases removed from V and 4 bases from J, the gap between germline ends came to 12 bases. The CDR3 has 14 residues. CDR1 and CDR2 (germline): MNHEY, SMNVEV (reference sequence). CDR3 protein: CASSLREGFYEQYF. The CDR3 region has the DNA TGTGCCAGCAGTTTACGAGAGGGTTTTTACGAGCAGTACTTC.

This clonotype was seen more than once but under ten times. This chain uses TRBV12-3 or TRBV12-4 with TRBJ2-7; D unclear. V lost 6 bases and J lost 0, with 12 bases in between. The CDR3 covers 14 residues. This CDR3 is CASSPTFSSYEQYF. The CDR3 DNA sequence: TGTGCCAGCAGCCCGACCTTTAGCTCCTACGAGCAGTACTTC.

The chain has TRBV6-1 and TRBJ2-2, with a weak D call TRBD2 (6 bases). V lost 7 bases, J lost 4 bases, and 13 bases lay in between. In germline, CDR1 is MNHNS, CDR2 SASEGT. CDR3 length: 14 amino acids. CDR3 loop: CASNIGGPTGELFF. CDR3 sequence (DNA): TGTGCCAGCAATATAGGAGGGCCCACCGGGGAGCTGTTTTTT.

V gene TRBV9 combines with J gene TRBJ2-5, with D perhaps TRBD1 or TRBD2 (6 bases each). The CDR3 sequence is 16 residues long. The germline V gene has CDR1 SGDLS and CDR2 YYNGEE. Between the trimmed V and J ends, which lost 4 bases and 1 base, there was a span of 17 bases. CDR3 DNA: TGTGCCAGCAGCCCTAGGGGGACTTCTCTCCAAGAGACCCAGTACTTC. This sequence encodes CASSPRGTSLQETQYF. Based on the CDR3 plus reference TRBV9 and TRBJ2-5, the full variable domain is DSGVTQTPKHLITATGQRVTLRCSPRSGDLSVYWYQQSLDQGLQFLIQYYNGEERAKGNILERFSAQQFPDLHSELNLSSLELGDSALYFCASSPRGTSLQETQYFGPGTRLLVL.

This clonotype was observed many times. The genes are TRBV5-1 and TRBJ1-1; D is undetermined. V lost 0 bases and J 1 base, leaving 10 bases between the germline ends. The CDR3 consists of 15 residues. Germline CDR1 and CDR2: SGHRS and YFSETQ. The chain's CDR3 is CASSLDRSRNTEAFF. In DNA, the CDR3 is TGCGCCAGCAGCTTGGACCGCTCTCGGAACACTGAAGCTTTCTTT.

This clonotype was observed at least ten times. The V gene is TRBV10-3, the J gene TRBJ2-5; D unclear. CDR1 and CDR2 (germline): ENHRY, SYGVKD. Trimming stripped 5 bases from V and 0 bases from J, with 10 bases between. The CDR3 extends over 14 amino acids. CDR3: CAISSGTYQETQYF. CDR3 DNA sequence: TGTGCCATCAGTTCTGGCACTTACCAAGAGACCCAGTACTTC.

This clonotype came up a few times. This chain connects TRBV29-1 to TRBJ1-1; 7 nucleotides agree with TRBD1. Germline V gene data show CDR1 as SQVTM and CDR2 as ANQGSEA. This CDR3 region has 13 residues. The V gene end was trimmed by 5 bases and the J gene end by 2 bases; junction bases not matched to a gene: 5. CDR3 nucleotides: TGCAGCGTTTTGAACAGGGGCAACACTGAAGCTTTCTTT. It encodes CSVLNRGNTEAFF.

This clonotype was detected many times. The chain employs TRBV20-1 and TRBJ1-1, with 8 bases fitting TRBD1. V was clipped by 1 base and J by 0 bases; unmatched bases: 7. Germline CDR1 and CDR2: DFQATT and SNEGSKA (reference sequence). The CDR3 runs 16 residues. As DNA, the CDR3 is TGCAGTGCTAGAGCTACAGGGGGAATGATGAACACTGAAGCTTTCTTT. This sequence encodes CSARATGGMMNTEAFF.

This clonotype was seen many times. A clone one base away is much larger, so this may be a read error. The gene calls are TRBV6-6 and TRBJ2-2; D is undetermined. Germline lookup yields CDR1 MNHNY and CDR2 SVGAGI (reference sequence). V was pared by 6 bases and J by 5 bases, with 7 bases between. The CDR3 sequence is 12 residues long. The CDR3 nucleotides are TGTGCCAGCAGCGACGATACCGGGGAGCTGTTTTTT. It encodes CASSDDTGELFF.

This clonotype was counted only a few times. This sequence joins TRBV12-3 or TRBV12-4 and TRBJ2-1; the match to TRBD2 covers 10 bases. CDR3 size: 15 residues. V lost 4 bases to trimming and J lost 8 bases; unmatched junction nucleotides: 8. CDR3 nucleotides: TGTGCCAGCAGTTCGCCGGGACTAGCGATCGATGAGCAGTTCTTC. Its protein product is CASSSPGLAIDEQFF.

The sample holds a few counts of this clonotype. J is TRBJ2-1 and V is TRBV6-1; 11 nucleotides match TRBD2. J gave up 3 bases and V 10 bases, and 5 bases lay outside the gene matches. CDR3 size: 14 residues. Germline V gene lookup returns CDR1 MNHNS and CDR2 SASEGT. The CDR3 loop is CATLGTSGYNEQFF. The CDR3 bases are TGTGCCACACTCGGGACTAGCGGCTACAATGAGCAGTTCTTC.

There are many counts of this clonotype. The chain is built from TRBV20-1 and TRBJ2-7; no definite D call. The CDR3 is 11 residues long. Germline V gives CDR1 DFQATT, CDR2 SNEGSKA (reference sequence). Trimming removed 3 bases from V and 4 bases from J, with 7 bases in between. The CDR3 sequence is CSASPLYEQYV. For the CDR3, the DNA is TGCAGTGCTAGTCCCCTGTACGAGCAGTACGTC.

V gene TRBV27 combines with J gene TRBJ1-1, with a tentative D call TRBD1 (5 bases). The CDR3 length is 12 residues. The ends were cut back, 8 bases at V and 5 bases at J, with 12 bases in the middle. Per germline, CDR1 MNHEY and CDR2 SMNVEV (reference sequence). Here the CDR3 reads CASRHGGTEAFF. The CDR3 DNA reads TGTGCCAGCCGACACGGGGGAACTGAAGCTTTCTTT.

This clonotype has more than one count but fewer than ten. The chain joins TRBV20-1 to TRBJ2-4, with D possibly matching TRBD1 (6 bases). Germline CDR1 is DFQATT and CDR2 is SNEGSKA (reference sequence). Trimming removed 3 bases from V and 6 bases from J, with 12 bases in between. The CDR3 is 13 amino acids. CDR3 sequence (DNA): TGCAGTGCTAGCGGCAGGGGTCGAAACATTCAGTACTTC. Translating it yields CSASGRGRNIQYF.

V usage is TRBV12-3 or TRBV12-4 and J usage is TRBJ2-1, with D unresolved. V lost 6 bases, J lost 6 bases, and 21 bases lay in between. The CDR3 is made up of 16 amino acids. The CDR3 sequence is CASSPTSAFRLNEQFF. DNA for the CDR3: TGTGCCAGCAGCCCTACGTCCGCCTTCCGGCTCAATGAGCAGTTCTTC.

Many counts were recorded for this clonotype. V gene TRBV28 combines with J gene TRBJ2-5; 12 bases align to TRBD2. The J segment lost 5 bases and the V segment lost 5 bases, leaving 6 bases of the junction unmatched. The CDR3 consists of 15 residues. CDR1 is MDHEN and CDR2 is SYDVKM in the germline V gene. In DNA, the CDR3 is TGTGCCAGCAGTCCCCGGACTAGCGGGGCGGAGACCCAGTACTTC. Its protein is CASSPRTSGAETQYF.

The rearrangement joins TRBV11-2 to TRBJ2-2; a possible D gene is TRBD1 (6 bases). Germline CDR1 SGHAT, CDR2 FQNNGV. This CDR3 region has 16 residues. V was pared by 6 bases and J by 0 bases, with 14 bases between. As DNA, the CDR3 is TGTGCCAGCAGGTTGACAGGCGCTGCGAACACCGGGGAGCTGTTTTTT. It translates to CASRLTGAANTGELFF.

This clonotype was recorded at least ten times. V usage is TRBV20-1 and J usage is TRBJ2-5; D possibly corresponds to TRBD2 (5 bases). The V gene lost 7 bases and the J gene lost 2 bases, with 20 bases spanning the gap. CDR3 length: 15 amino acids. Germline V gives CDR1 DFQATT, CDR2 SNEGSKA (reference sequence). The CDR3 nucleotides read TGCAGTGGGATCTTGGAGGAAACTAGACAAGAGACCCAGTACTTC. Translating gives CSGILEETRQETQYF.

The chain joins TRBV24-1 to TRBJ2-7; tentatively, D is TRBD1 (6 bases). The CDR3 has 14 amino acids. Germline CDR1 and CDR2: KGHDR and SFDVKD. The V gene lost 0 bases and the J gene lost 4 bases, with 9 bases spanning the gap. For the CDR3, the DNA is TGTGCCACCAGTGATTTGAAGACAGGTTACGAGCAGTACTTC. Its protein product is CATSDLKTGYEQYF.

CDR3 protein: CSAPTTDTQYF. For the CDR3, the DNA is TGCAGTGCTCCTACGACAGATACGCAGTATTTT. The V and J genes are TRBV20-1 and TRBJ2-3; D gene ambiguous. This CDR3 contains 11 residues. Looked up from germline, CDR1 is DFQATT and CDR2 is SNEGSKA (reference sequence). The V end lost 5 bases, the J end lost 3 bases, and 6 bases lay between the germline ends.

This clonotype was seen a handful of times. The chain is built from TRBV6-5 and TRBJ2-7; TRBD1 matches at 7 bases. V lost 6 bases, J lost 2 bases, and 10 bases stayed unmatched. The CDR3 covers 15 residues. CDR1 is MNHEY and CDR2 is SVGAGI in the germline V gene. Here the CDR3 reads CASRLDRESTYEQYF. The CDR3 nucleotides read TGTGCCAGCAGACTCGACAGGGAGTCCACCTACGAGCAGTACTTC.

This chain joins TRBV12-3 or TRBV12-4 and TRBJ1-5; possibly TRBD1 for D (5 bases). V lost 3 bases to trimming and J lost 7 bases, with 10 bases between them. This CDR3 contains 13 residues. The CDR3: CASSFGQRQPQHF. The DNA for the CDR3 is TGTGCCAGCAGTTTTGGACAAAGGCAGCCCCAGCATTTT.

This clonotype showed up just a few times. This chain joins TRBV12-3 or TRBV12-4 and TRBJ2-3; D possibly matches TRBD1 or TRBD2 (5 bases each). The germline V and J ends were trimmed by 7 bases and 3 bases, with 17 bases remaining between them. The CDR3 is 15 residues long. The CDR3 nucleotides are TGTGCCAGCAACATCCAGAGGGGCGGGACAGATACGCAGTATTTT. This sequence encodes CASNIQRGGTDTQYF.

The chain uses TRBV20-1 and TRBJ1-5, with 8 bases that match TRBD1. V lost 4 bases, J lost 4 bases, and 6 bases stayed unmatched. The germline gives CDR1 DFQATT, CDR2 SNEGSKA (reference sequence). The CDR3 totals 14 residues. As DNA, the CDR3 is TGCAGTGCTACCCGGACAGGGAGTAATCAGCCCCAGCATTTT. Protein sequence: CSATRTGSNQPQHF.

V gene TRBV24-1 combines with J gene TRBJ2-1; D is possibly TRBD2 (6 bases). Germline CDR1 reads KGHDR; CDR2 reads SFDVKD. Trimming cost V 3 bases and J 11 bases, with 16 bases left between them. The CDR3 spans 14 residues. CDR3 protein: CATSDTGTATKQFF. CDR3 DNA sequence: TGTGCCACCAGTGATACGGGGACTGCCACTAAGCAGTTCTTC.

This clonotype was seen many times. V usage is TRBV28 and J usage is TRBJ1-3; 8 bases are shared with TRBD1. After removal of 5 bases from V and 4 bases from J, the junction contained 7 bases not matched to a gene. Germline CDR1 is MDHEN and CDR2 is SYDVKM. CDR3 length equals 15 residues. Here the CDR3 DNA reads TGTGCCAGCAGTCAGGGGGCGAGTACCGGAAACACCATATATTTT. Protein: CASSQGASTGNTIYF.